This is a list of T cell receptor beta chains from one sample in a study of blood T cell repertoires in COVID-19. Using immunoSEQ multiplex PCR, the repertoire was profiled, and TCRdb retains in-frame clones only, with some absent. The sample yields around 260,000 clones, roughly nine tenths seen once. Sequenced: peripheral blood. These receptor sequences come from a man aged 55 to 70 who had recovered from COVID-19. Each CDR3 is given with its conserved first and last residue. The order of the fields is D gene, V gene, J gene, CDR3 length, CDR3 protein. The D gene is left open where the match is weak.

-,TRBV11-2,TRBJ1-1,12,CASSLAQGTAFF
-,TRBV6-1,TRBJ1-4,15,CASSDPRGIAEKLFF
TRBD2,TRBV9,TRBJ2-3,18,CASSSRGLAGSGTDTQYF
TRBD1,TRBV7-3,TRBJ1-1,14,CASRSTGQASQAFF
TRBD2,TRBV7-3,TRBJ2-3,15,CASSPAAGATDTQYF
-,TRBV29-1,TRBJ1-1,14,CSVGEGRRNTEAFF
-,TRBV5-1,TRBJ1-4,14,CASSFTAANEKLFF
-,TRBV9,TRBJ1-4,13,CASSVNYREKLFF
-,TRBV29-1,TRBJ1-1,12,CSSILTGAEAFF
-,TRBV6-5,TRBJ1-1,10,CAPSCTEAFF
-,TRBV19,TRBJ1-5,15,CASSRGLSGFQPQHF
TRBD2,TRBV7-2,TRBJ2-3,15,CASSLLAGSTDTQYF
TRBD1,TRBV5-1,TRBJ1-5,17,CASSLGRGQGSNQPQHF
-,TRBV3-1/TRBV3-2,TRBJ1-1,16,CASSPRGVKRNTEAFF
-,TRBV5-1,TRBJ2-7,15,CASSLNGGSYYEQYF
TRBD2,TRBV24-1,TRBJ2-1,16,CATSDRRGGQRGEQFF
-,TRBV7-2,TRBJ2-7,16,CASSLAAADSFYEQYF
TRBD2,TRBV5-6,TRBJ2-1,13,CASSLGLAGEQFF
TRBD1,TRBV24-1,TRBJ2-5,13,CATSRDSPETQYF
-,TRBV5-1,TRBJ2-5,11,CASRGRETQYF
-,TRBV4-2,TRBJ1-1,12,CASSQGAGKAFF
-,TRBV5-1,TRBJ1-1,15,CASSWGDRWNTEAFF
TRBD1,TRBV24-1,TRBJ1-2,13,CATSQGQNYGYTF
-,TRBV5-4,TRBJ1-1,12,CASSSDFSEAFF
-,TRBV5-1,TRBJ1-2,14,CASSLDTNDYGYTF
-,TRBV12-5,TRBJ2-1,19,CASGLGTRITRGSYNEQFF
TRBD2,TRBV27,TRBJ2-5,15,CASSSPGGVRETQYF
TRBD2,TRBV5-1,TRBJ2-1,19,CASSTAGTSGTRSYNEQFF
-,TRBV11-2,TRBJ1-1,12,CASSRQIPEAFF
-,TRBV5-1,TRBJ1-4,15,CASSRAGSSNEKLFF
-,TRBV18,TRBJ2-3,17,CASSPPGGARGLDTQYF
-,TRBV3-1/TRBV3-2,TRBJ2-7,15,CASSQGGPGIGEQYF
TRBD1,TRBV9,TRBJ1-2,16,CASSVARTPGGSGYTF
TRBD1,TRBV9,TRBJ2-3,15,CASSVGRGYPDTQYF
TRBD2,TRBV4-2,TRBJ2-3,15,CASSPSGGAPDTQYF
TRBD2,TRBV19,TRBJ2-5,14,CASSIRAGEETQYF
TRBD1,TRBV7-9,TRBJ1-2,16,CASSPPPGTGFRGYTF
TRBD1,TRBV7-3,TRBJ2-7,14,CASSWTGGDYEQYF
TRBD2,TRBV11-2,TRBJ2-7,15,CASSLEGVAGYEQYF
-,TRBV15,TRBJ1-5,16,CATSRDRWDKRETQHF
TRBD1,TRBV4-1,TRBJ1-5,17,CASSQEGSRGLNQPQHF
-,TRBV5-4,TRBJ1-6,14,CASGSPGDKSPLHF
-,TRBV7-9,TRBJ1-2,14,CASSLAGGKGGYTF
-,TRBV5-1,TRBJ2-1,13,CASSPGTYNEQFF
TRBD2,TRBV2,TRBJ2-3,16,CASSDLKRGVPDTQYF